Listed here is a single TCR beta chain. Trimming cost V 6 bases and J 2 bases; bases outside gene matches: 12. This CDR3 comprises 16 residues. CDR1 and CDR2 from the germline V gene are SGHTS and YDEGEE. Sequencing relied on a cDNA template that was reverse transcribed from extracted RNA. This table comes from immunoSEQ multiplex PCR, and its TCRdb copy is limited to in-frame clones, with some not included. The repertoire holds roughly 200,000 clones, with about 55% as singletons. This entry is derived from a study of CD8+ T cells in alopecia areata. Described treatment: oral pan-JAK inhibitor, 5-10 mg twice daily. Cell sorting was applied to PBMCs, and CD4+ and CD8+ T cells were collected.

The sequence was collected from a human donor with alopecia areata. Sequenced material: CD8+ T cells sorted from blood, taken at week 24, from a patient treated with tofacitinib. The chain is built from TRBV5-8 and TRBJ2-5; 8 nucleotides line up with TRBD2. CDR3 sequence (DNA): TGTGCCAGCACCACGGGGCGGGGGGCAACACAAGAGACCCAGTACTTC. Translation gives CASTTGRGATQETQYF.